Below are 28 T cell receptor beta chains sequenced from a single sample in a study of cytomegalovirus exposure and HLA in healthy donors. Researchers ran the PCR with 60 Vbeta and 13 Jbeta primers. Repertoires were generated with immunoSEQ multiplex PCR, while TCRdb's copy carries only in-frame clones and drops some. The sample consists of approximately 110,000 clones, approximately 76% of them appearing once. Material: PBMCs. The receptors were gathered from a man aged 35 to 55 in good health and CMV-seronegative.

The chain employs TRBV30 and TRBJ1-1; 7 bases fit TRBD1. Germline V lookup: CDR1 GTSNPN, CDR2 SVGIG (reference sequence). The J segment lost 6 bases and the V segment lost 3 bases, leaving 4 bases of the junction unmatched. The CDR3 spans 12 residues. The CDR3 here is CAWSHRGPEAFF. The CDR3 bases are TGTGCCTGGAGCCACAGGGGCCCTGAAGCTTTCTTT.

V usage is TRBV5-8 and J usage is TRBJ2-2; 8 bases fit TRBD2. The CDR3 length is 17 residues. Per germline, CDR1 SGHTS and CDR2 YDEGEE. Unmatched junction bases numbered 11, after V lost 4 bases and J lost 3 bases. This chain's CDR3 is CASSLLSSGFDTGELFF. In nucleotides, the CDR3 is TGTGCCAGCAGCCTGTTGTCTAGCGGGTTCGACACCGGGGAGCTGTTTTTT.

The chain combines TRBV5-4 with TRBJ1-1; D unclear. The CDR3 covers 13 residues. Germline CDR1 and CDR2: SGHNT and YYREEE (reference sequence). The ends were cut back, 4 bases at V and 6 bases at J, with 13 bases in the middle. The CDR3 sequence is CASSHSSGSEAFF. The CDR3 DNA follows: TGTGCCAGCAGCCACAGCTCCGGCTCTGAAGCTTTCTTT.

The V and J genes are TRBV4-3 and TRBJ2-7; 9 bases fit TRBD1. After removal of 3 bases from V and 6 bases from J, the junction contained 12 bases not matched to a gene. The CDR3 is 16 amino acids. CDR1 is LGHNA and CDR2 is YSLEER in the germline V gene. DNA for the CDR3: TGCGCCAGCAGCCAGACTTGGACAGGGGCGAGGTCCGAGCAGTACTTC. Translation: CASSQTWTGARSEQYF.

This clone has only one observation. V is TRBV14 and J is TRBJ1-1; D perhaps matches TRBD1 (5 bases). Germline V CDR1 and CDR2: SGHDN, FVKESK. The V gene lost 0 bases and the J gene lost 9 bases, with 11 bases spanning the gap. This CDR3 comprises 13 residues. The CDR3 DNA sequence: TGTGCCAGCAGCCAAGAAGGGAGGGGCCAAGCTTTCTTT. Protein: CASSQEGRGQAFF.

The chain uses TRBV5-5 and TRBJ2-5, with D tentatively TRBD2 (7 bases). This CDR3 comprises 15 residues. V shed 2 bases and J shed 4 bases, with 15 bases lying between them. CDR1 is SGHKS, CDR2 YYEKEE, per germline (reference sequence). CDR3 loop: CASSFLTGGGETQYF. The CDR3 DNA is TGTGCCAGCAGCTTCCTGACAGGCGGGGGAGAGACCCAGTACTTC.

V usage is TRBV7-8 and J usage is TRBJ2-7; D is ambiguous. V was shortened by 5 bases and J by 6 bases, with 23 bases between the two germline ends. CDR3 size: 16 residues. Germline V gene sequence: CDR1 SGHVS, CDR2 FQNEAQ. Here the CDR3 DNA reads TGTGCCAGCAGCCCCATGACACGCGCCGAATTTTTCGAGCAGTACTTC. It specifies CASSPMTRAEFFEQYF.

The genes are TRBV9 and TRBJ2-7, with 10 positions matching TRBD1. Germline lookup yields CDR1 SGDLS and CDR2 YYNGEE. Trimming removed 0 bases from V and 5 bases from J; junction bases left unmatched: 17. The CDR3 is 19 amino acids. CDR3 nucleotides: TGTGCCAGCAGCGTAGGTCCGGGGACAGGGGTCTATTCGGGGAACGAGCAGTACTTC. Translation gives CASSVGPGTGVYSGNEQYF.

The CDR3 bases are TGCGCCAGCAGCACCAACCTAGGTGAGCAGTTCTTC. Protein product: CASSTNLGEQFF. This chain connects TRBV5-1 to TRBJ2-1; no definite D call. V was clipped by 4 bases and J by 9 bases, with 11 bases between them. The CDR3 spans 12 residues. Germline values: CDR1 SGHRS, CDR2 YFSETQ.

The rearrangement links TRBV28 to TRBJ2-5, with 9 bases matching TRBD1. This CDR3 region has 15 residues. With V trimmed by 0 bases and J by 1 base, 0 bases remained unmatched. CDR1 and CDR2 from the germline V gene are MDHEN and SYDVKM. Written as DNA, the CDR3 is TGTGCCAGCAGTTTATGGGACAGGGGCCAAGAGACCCAGTACTTC. Amino acids: CASSLWDRGQETQYF.

The chain couples TRBV12-5 to TRBJ1-1; tentative D call: TRBD1 (6 bases). V was trimmed by 7 bases and J by 0 bases, leaving 12 bases between them. CDR1 and CDR2 (germline): LGHNT, FRNRAP. The CDR3 has 14 amino acids. The CDR3 here is CASVSGVLNTEAFF. CDR3 bases: TGTGCTAGTGTCTCAGGGGTCTTGAACACTGAAGCTTTCTTT.

The chain carries TRBV6-6 and TRBJ2-5, with TRBD1 identical over 9 bases. J gave up 5 bases and V 4 bases, and 8 bases lay outside the gene matches. The CDR3 length is 15 residues. In germline, CDR1 is MNHNY, CDR2 SVGAGI (reference sequence). The CDR3 nucleotides are TGTGCCAGCAGTTCGATGACAGGGGGAGAGGAGACCCAGTACTTC. Encoded protein: CASSSMTGGEETQYF.

Only a few counts were recorded for this clone. The rearrangement uses TRBV7-8 and TRBJ2-5, with 9 bases matching TRBD1. TRBJ2-7 matches the DNA end more closely, so the J call is doubtful. This CDR3 contains 14 residues. Germline CDR1 is SGHVS and CDR2 is FQNEAQ. CDR3 bases: TGTGCCAGCAGCCTAAACAGGGGGCGCGACGAGCAGTACTTC. Amino acid sequence: CASSLNRGRDEQYF.

V gene TRBV28 combines with J gene TRBJ1-5; 8 bases fit TRBD1. Germline loops: CDR1 MDHEN, CDR2 SYDVKM. This CDR3 is 15 amino acids long. The V gene end was trimmed by 4 bases and the J gene end by 11 bases; junction bases not matched to a gene: 13. Written as DNA, the CDR3 is TGTGCCAGCAGTTGGCGAGGACAGGGCGGAGGGGCCCAGCATTTT. Amino acid sequence: CASSWRGQGGGAQHF.

In DNA, the CDR3 is TGTGCCAGCATGCCCGAATCGGGGGATAACATTCAGTACTTC. Translated: CASMPESGDNIQYF. The chain combines TRBV28 with TRBJ2-4; the D gene is possibly TRBD2 (6 bases). The CDR3 contains 14 residues. V was trimmed by 7 bases and J by 7 bases, leaving 17 bases between them. Germline V gives CDR1 MDHEN, CDR2 SYDVKM.

The rearrangement joins TRBV7-2 to TRBJ1-1; D is unresolved. V lost 5 bases, J lost 5 bases, and 24 bases lay in between. The CDR3 is 17 residues long. Per germline, CDR1 SGHTA and CDR2 FQGNSA. CDR3 coding DNA: TGTGCCAGCAGCATCCTCTTGGTTAGGGAGCTGTGGACTGAAGCTTTCTTT. This gives the protein CASSILLVRELWTEAFF.

The chain recombines TRBV29-1 with TRBJ2-2; a possible D gene is TRBD2 (6 bases). CDR1 and CDR2 from the germline V gene are SQVTM and ANQGSEA. The CDR3 is made up of 14 amino acids. V was pared by 6 bases and J by 6 bases, with 17 bases between. CDR3 sequence (DNA): TGCAGCGTGCGGGGACTCATAAGGGCCGGGGAGCTGTTTTTT. Its translation: CSVRGLIRAGELFF.

CDR3 region: CAIRKQGGNTEAFF. DNA of the CDR3: TGTGCCATCAGGAAACAGGGGGGGAACACTGAAGCTTTCTTT. The V gene is TRBV10-3, the J gene TRBJ1-1; 8 bases match TRBD1. Germline loops: CDR1 ENHRY, CDR2 SYGVKD. Trimming at V came to 6 bases and at J to 1 base, leaving 4 bases not matched to a gene. CDR3 length: 14 residues.

This rearrangement joins TRBV19 to TRBJ2-1; perhaps TRBD1 as D (5 bases). This CDR3 contains 16 residues. Deletions cut 10 bases from V and 9 bases from J, with 28 bases between. Per germline, CDR1 LNHDA and CDR2 SQIVND (reference sequence). The CDR3 sequence: CATLPPRSAATGEQFF. CDR3 sequence (DNA): TGTGCCACCCTCCCTCCCCGGTCGGCTGCCACAGGTGAGCAGTTCTTC.

This chain connects TRBV6-1 to TRBJ1-4; D possibly corresponds to TRBD1 (6 bases). Germline V CDR1 and CDR2: MNHNS, SASEGT. V shed 8 bases and J shed 4 bases, with 17 bases lying between them. The CDR3 totals 15 residues. CDR3: CASVAARQVNEKLFF. The CDR3 DNA reads TGTGCCAGCGTGGCGGCCAGACAGGTTAATGAAAAACTGTTTTTT.

The CDR3 sequence: CASSQKTDTQYF. The CDR3 bases are TGTGCCAGCAGTCAGAAAACAGATACGCAGTATTTT. The chain links TRBV7-2 to TRBJ2-3; D call uncertain. This CDR3 contains 12 residues. V was pared by 6 bases and J by 3 bases, with 7 bases between. The germline V gene has CDR1 SGHTA and CDR2 FQGNSA.

The chain recombines TRBV18 with TRBJ1-4, with D possibly TRBD1 on 5 matching bases. This CDR3 comprises 13 residues. Germline lookup yields CDR1 KGHSH and CDR2 LQKENI. V was shortened by 2 bases and J by 8 bases, with 9 bases between the two germline ends. As DNA, the CDR3 is TGTGCCAGCTCACCAGGACGACAGGAAAAACTGTTTTTT. Its protein is CASSPGRQEKLFF.

This chain connects TRBV9 to TRBJ2-5; tentative D call: TRBD1 (6 bases). Per germline, CDR1 SGDLS and CDR2 YYNGEE. V was cut by 0 bases and J by 5 bases, with 11 bases left in between. This CDR3 region has 14 residues. The CDR3, as DNA: TGTGCCAGCAGCGTAGAAGCAGGGGTGGAGACCCAGTACTTC. Translated, it gives CASSVEAGVETQYF.

The chain carries TRBV4-3 and TRBJ2-1, with D maybe TRBD2 (5 bases). The V and J ends lost 4 bases and 0 bases respectively, with 16 bases between them. Per germline, CDR1 LGHNA and CDR2 YSLEER. The CDR3 totals 17 residues. The CDR3 DNA reads as TGCGCCAGCAGCCCCCGGGATTGGGGAAACTCCTACAATGAGCAGTTCTTC. The encoded protein is CASSPRDWGNSYNEQFF.

The chain recombines TRBV19 with TRBJ1-4, with TRBD1 matching over 9 bases. Germline V lookup: CDR1 LNHDA, CDR2 SQIVND (reference sequence). V was pared by 7 bases and J by 6 bases, with 6 bases of the junction left unmatched. The CDR3 totals 14 residues. The CDR3 loop is CASTAGTGYEKLFF. The CDR3 nucleotides read TGTGCCAGTACCGCCGGGACAGGGTATGAAAAACTGTTTTTT.

This clone has more than one count but fewer than ten. The chain carries TRBV19 and TRBJ2-3; a possible D gene is TRBD2 (6 bases). Germline V gene data show CDR1 as LNHDA and CDR2 as SQIVND (reference sequence). The germline V and J ends were trimmed by 2 bases and 2 bases, with 8 bases remaining between them. The CDR3 contains 14 residues. The CDR3 sequence is CASSIRGFTDTQYF. The CDR3 DNA sequence: TGTGCCAGTAGTATACGGGGGTTCACAGATACGCAGTATTTT.

This clone was recorded only once. V and J are TRBV19 and TRBJ2-7; TRBD2 matches at 12 bases. There are 14 residues in the CDR3. Germline V lookup: CDR1 LNHDA, CDR2 SQIVND (reference sequence). V lost 7 bases, J lost 2 bases, and 3 bases stayed unmatched. CDR3 DNA sequence: TGTGCCAGTAAACTAGCGGGGGGTACCTACGAGCAGTACTTC. Translated: CASKLAGGTYEQYF.

This chain links TRBV2 with TRBJ1-5; 9 nucleotides match TRBD1. The J segment lost 4 bases and the V segment lost 8 bases, leaving 3 bases of the junction unmatched. CDR1 and CDR2 (germline): SNHLY, FYNNEI. The CDR3 sequence is 13 residues long. CDR3 in amino acids: CASGTGLNQPQHF. The DNA for the CDR3 is TGTGCCAGCGGGACAGGGCTTAATCAGCCCCAGCATTTT.